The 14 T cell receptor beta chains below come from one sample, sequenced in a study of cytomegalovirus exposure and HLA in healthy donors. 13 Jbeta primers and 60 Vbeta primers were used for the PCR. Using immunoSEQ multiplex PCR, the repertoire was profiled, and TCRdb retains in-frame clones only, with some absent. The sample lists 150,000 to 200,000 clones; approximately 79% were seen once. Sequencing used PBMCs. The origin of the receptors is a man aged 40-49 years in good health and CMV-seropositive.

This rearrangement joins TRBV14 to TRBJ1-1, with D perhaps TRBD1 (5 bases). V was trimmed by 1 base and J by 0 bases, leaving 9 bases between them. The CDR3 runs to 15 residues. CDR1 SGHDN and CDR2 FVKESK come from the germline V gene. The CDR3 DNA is TGTGCCAGCAGCCAAGGGGGAGGGGTGAACACTGAAGCTTTCTTT. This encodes CASSQGGGVNTEAFF.

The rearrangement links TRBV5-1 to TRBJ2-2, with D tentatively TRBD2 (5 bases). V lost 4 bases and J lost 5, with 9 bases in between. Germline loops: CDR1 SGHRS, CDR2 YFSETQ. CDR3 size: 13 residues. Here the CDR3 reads CASSETGTGELFF. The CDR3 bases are TGCGCCAGCAGCGAGACGGGGACCGGGGAGCTGTTTTTT. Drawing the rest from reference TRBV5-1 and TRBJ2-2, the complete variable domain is KAGVTQTPRYLIKTRGQQVTLSCSPISGHRSVSWYQQTPGQGLQFLFEYFSETQRNKGNFPGRFSGRQFSNSRSEMNVSTLELGDSALYLCASSETGTGELFFGEGSRLTVL.

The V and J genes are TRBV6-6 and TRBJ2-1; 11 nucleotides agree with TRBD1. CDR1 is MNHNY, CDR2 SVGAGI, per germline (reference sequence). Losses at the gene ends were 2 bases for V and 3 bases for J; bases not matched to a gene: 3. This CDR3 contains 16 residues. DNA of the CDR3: TGTGCCAGCAGTTACGAAGGGACAGGGGGCTACAATGAGCAGTTCTTC. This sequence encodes CASSYEGTGGYNEQFF.

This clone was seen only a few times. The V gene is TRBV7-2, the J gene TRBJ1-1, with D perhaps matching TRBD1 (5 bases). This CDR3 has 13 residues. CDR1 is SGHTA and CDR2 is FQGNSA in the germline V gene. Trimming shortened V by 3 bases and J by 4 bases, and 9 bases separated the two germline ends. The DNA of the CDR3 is TGTGCCAGCAGCTTTTCAGGGCCCACTGAAGCTTTCTTT. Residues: CASSFSGPTEAFF. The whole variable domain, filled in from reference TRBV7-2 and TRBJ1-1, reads GAGVSQSPSNKVTEKGKDVELRCDPISGHTALYWYRQSLGQGLEFLIYFQGNSAPDKSGLPSDRFSAERTGGSVSTLTIQRTQQEDSAVYLCASSFSGPTEAFFGQGTRLTVV.

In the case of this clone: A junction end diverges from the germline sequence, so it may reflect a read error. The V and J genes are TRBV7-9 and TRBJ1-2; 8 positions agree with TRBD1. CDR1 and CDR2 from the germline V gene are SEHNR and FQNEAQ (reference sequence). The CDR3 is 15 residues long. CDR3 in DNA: TGTTCCAGCAGCGACATCTTGACAGGGGTGGGCGGCTACACCTTC. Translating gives CSSSDILTGVGGYTF.

The CDR3 DNA follows: TGTGCCAGCTTCGCCGGGGGTACTGAAGCTTTCTTT. Translation: CASFAGGTEAFF. The chain uses TRBV18 and TRBJ1-1; tentative D call: TRBD1 (5 bases). Trimming shortened V by 7 bases and J by 5 bases, and 11 bases separated the two germline ends. Per the germline V gene, CDR1 is KGHSH and CDR2 is LQKENI. The CDR3 is made up of 12 amino acids.

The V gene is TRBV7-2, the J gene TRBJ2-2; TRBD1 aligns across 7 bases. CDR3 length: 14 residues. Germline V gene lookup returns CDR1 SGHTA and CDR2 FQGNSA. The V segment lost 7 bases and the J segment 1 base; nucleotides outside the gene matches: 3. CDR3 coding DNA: TGTGCCAGCACTAGACAGGGGAACACCGGGGAGCTGTTTTTT. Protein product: CASTRQGNTGELFF.

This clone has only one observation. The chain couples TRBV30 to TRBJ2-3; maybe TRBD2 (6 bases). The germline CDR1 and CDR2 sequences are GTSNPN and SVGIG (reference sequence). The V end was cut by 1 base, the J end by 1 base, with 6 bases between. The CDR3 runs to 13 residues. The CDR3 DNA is TGTGCCTGGAGTGCGGGGGGCACAGATACGCAGTATTTT. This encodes CAWSAGGTDTQYF.

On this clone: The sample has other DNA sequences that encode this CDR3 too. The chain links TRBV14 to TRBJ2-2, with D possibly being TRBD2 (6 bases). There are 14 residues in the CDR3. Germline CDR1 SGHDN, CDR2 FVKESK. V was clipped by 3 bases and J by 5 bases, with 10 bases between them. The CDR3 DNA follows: TGTGCCAGCAGCCAGTTCCGGGGGACCGGGGAGCTGTTTTTT. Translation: CASSQFRGTGELFF.

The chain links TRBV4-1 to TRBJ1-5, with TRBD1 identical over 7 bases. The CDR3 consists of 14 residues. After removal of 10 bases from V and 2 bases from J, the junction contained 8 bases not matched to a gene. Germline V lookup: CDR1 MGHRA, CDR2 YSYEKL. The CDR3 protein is CATGTEMGNQPQHF. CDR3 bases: TGCGCCACTGGGACAGAGATGGGCAATCAGCCCCAGCATTTT.

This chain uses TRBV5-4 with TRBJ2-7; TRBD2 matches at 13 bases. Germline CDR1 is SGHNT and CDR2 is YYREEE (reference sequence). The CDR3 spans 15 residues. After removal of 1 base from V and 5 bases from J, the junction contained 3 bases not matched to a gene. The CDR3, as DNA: TGTGCCAGCAGCTTGCGGACTAGCGGGGGCCACGAGCAGTACTTC. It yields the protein CASSLRTSGGHEQYF.

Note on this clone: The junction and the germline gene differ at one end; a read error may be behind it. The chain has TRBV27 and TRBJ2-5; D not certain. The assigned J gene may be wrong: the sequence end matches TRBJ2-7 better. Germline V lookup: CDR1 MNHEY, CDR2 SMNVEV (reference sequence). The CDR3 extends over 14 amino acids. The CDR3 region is CASSLGEASYEQYF. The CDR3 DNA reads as TGCGCCAGCAGCCTCGGCGAGGCATCCTACGAGCAGTACTTC.

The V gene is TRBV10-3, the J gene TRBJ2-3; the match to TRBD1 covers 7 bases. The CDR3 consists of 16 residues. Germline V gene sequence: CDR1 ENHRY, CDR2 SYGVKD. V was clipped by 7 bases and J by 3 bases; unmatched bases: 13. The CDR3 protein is CAITGDSPGDTDTQYF. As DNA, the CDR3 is TGTGCCATCACCGGGGACAGTCCCGGGGATACAGATACGCAGTATTTT.

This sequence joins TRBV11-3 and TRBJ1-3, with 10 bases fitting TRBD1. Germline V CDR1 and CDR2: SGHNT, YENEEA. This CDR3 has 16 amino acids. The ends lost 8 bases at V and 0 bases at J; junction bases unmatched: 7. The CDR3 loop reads CASFVRDRGSGNTIYF. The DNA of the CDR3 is TGTGCCAGCTTCGTACGGGACAGGGGCTCTGGAAACACCATATATTTT.